Each of the 32 T cell receptor beta chains below was sequenced from the same sample in a study of T-cell memory formation after mild COVID-19. From the 5' RACE reads, TCRdb called clonotypes with MiXCR, one entry per CDR3 protein. Of roughly 600,000 distinct CDR3 sequences in the sample, approximately 18% were seen once. Specimen: PBMCs or a T cell subset sorted from them (not recorded which). These receptors were taken from an adult woman who had mild COVID-19 (a few samples of this study predate the infection). Cell type and time point are not known.

J is TRBJ2-1 and V is TRBV7-2; the match to TRBD2 covers 11 bases. CDR3 size: 16 residues. Germline values: CDR1 SGHTA, CDR2 FQGNSA. Trimming cost V 1 base and J 9 bases; bases outside gene matches: 8. In DNA, the CDR3 is TGTGCCAGCAGCTTAGGACTAGCGGGATCGTCCAGTGAGCAGTTCTTC. Protein: CASSLGLAGSSSEQFF.

On this clonotype itself: A junction boundary mismatches the germline segment, possibly from a read error. The chain has TRBV4-1 and TRBJ1-5; 10 nucleotides line up with TRBD1. From germline, CDR1 is MGHRA and CDR2 YSYEKL. The CDR3 runs 16 residues. This CDR3 is CASSQETTGGNQPQHF. Here the CDR3 DNA reads TGCGCCAGCAGCCAGGAAACGACAGGGGGCAACCAGCCCCAGCATTTT.

This clonotype was seen a few times. The genes are TRBV20-1 and TRBJ2-7; 7 nucleotides align to TRBD2. Germline V gene data show CDR1 as DFQATT and CDR2 as SNEGSKA (reference sequence). V was clipped by 3 bases and J by 5 bases; unmatched bases: 10. The CDR3 length is 14 residues. The CDR3 DNA is TGCAGTGCTAGCACGGGGGGACCCCTTGACGAGCAGTACTTC. Amino acid sequence: CSASTGGPLDEQYF.

In its sample, this clonotype was seen a few times. The CDR3 sequence: CSARRLAGGYTGELFF. The CDR3, as DNA: TGCAGTGCTAGAAGACTAGCGGGGGGGTACACCGGGGAGCTGTTTTTT. This chain links TRBV20-1 with TRBJ2-2; TRBD2 aligns across 14 bases. The CDR3 covers 16 residues. CDR1 and CDR2 (germline): DFQATT, SNEGSKA (reference sequence). The junction had 2 bases not matched to a gene; V was cut back by 2 bases and J by 3 bases.

This chain uses TRBV7-6 with TRBJ2-2; D unclear. Trimming took off 2 bases at V and 9 bases at J, with 7 bases between the two ends. CDR3 length: 12 amino acids. Germline CDR1 SGHVS, CDR2 FNYEAQ. This chain's CDR3 is CASSLSPRELFF. The CDR3 DNA reads TGTGCCAGCAGCTTATCCCCCCGGGAGCTGTTTTTT.

The chain is built from TRBV6-5 and TRBJ2-1; 9 nucleotides agree with TRBD2. Germline V gene sequence: CDR1 MNHEY, CDR2 SVGAGI. The CDR3 length is 17 residues. V lost 4 bases and J lost 0; bases outside the gene matches: 7. The CDR3 loop is CASSSDPGLASYNEQFF. CDR3 nucleotide sequence: TGTGCCAGCAGTTCCGATCCGGGACTAGCCTCCTACAATGAGCAGTTCTTC.

This rearrangement joins TRBV14 to TRBJ1-4; 7 positions agree with TRBD1. Trimming took 0 bases from V and 7 from J; bases not matched to a gene: 14. CDR1 is SGHDN, CDR2 FVKESK, per germline. CDR3 length equals 18 residues. CDR3 loop: CASSQESTLWDRLEKLFF. The CDR3 bases are TGTGCCAGCAGCCAAGAATCAACTTTGTGGGACAGACTTGAAAAACTGTTTTTT.

The J gene is TRBJ1-2, the V gene TRBV11-2, with TRBD1 as a possible D gene (6 bases). The CDR3 totals 15 residues. CDR1 is SGHAT, CDR2 FQNNGV, per germline. The V and J ends lost 7 bases and 4 bases respectively, with 19 bases between them. The CDR3 loop is CASTRSEGGFYGYTF. CDR3 DNA sequence: TGTGCCAGCACTCGATCCGAAGGGGGATTCTATGGCTACACCTTC.

The chain recombines TRBV11-2 with TRBJ2-5, with TRBD1 as a possible D gene (5 bases). Trimming removed 4 bases at V and 4 bases at J, with 16 bases between. The CDR3 is made up of 15 amino acids. Germline V gene lookup returns CDR1 SGHAT and CDR2 FQNNGV. The CDR3 coding sequence is TGTGCCAGCAGCTCTTTCCAGGGATCCGGAGAGACCCAGTACTTC. Amino acid sequence: CASSSFQGSGETQYF.

This clonotype was counted a few times. This chain joins TRBV10-3 and TRBJ1-1, with a weak D call TRBD1 (6 bases). Germline V CDR1 and CDR2: ENHRY, SYGVKD. The V end lost 10 bases, the J end lost 2 bases, and 11 bases lay between the germline ends. This CDR3 is built from 12 residues. The CDR3 loop reads CARGTFNTEAFF. CDR3 nucleotides: TGTGCCAGAGGGACATTCAACACTGAAGCTTTCTTT.

The chain joins TRBV20-1 to TRBJ2-5; 14 bases fit TRBD2. This CDR3 is built from 16 residues. V was clipped by 1 base and J by 2 bases; unmatched bases: 3. In germline, CDR1 is DFQATT, CDR2 SNEGSKA (reference sequence). The CDR3 DNA follows: TGCAGTGCTAGAGGACTAGCGGGAGGGCTTCAAGAGACCCAGTACTTC. Amino acids: CSARGLAGGLQETQYF.

The chain recombines TRBV9 with TRBJ2-1; 7 bases line up with TRBD2. CDR3 length equals 16 residues. Germline V gene sequence: CDR1 SGDLS, CDR2 YYNGEE. Unmatched junction bases numbered 9, after V lost 4 bases and J lost 2 bases. The CDR3 is CASSSPAGDPYNEQFF. The CDR3 coding sequence is TGTGCCAGCAGCTCCCCCGCGGGAGACCCCTACAATGAGCAGTTCTTC.

V usage is TRBV20-1 and J usage is TRBJ2-5; 11 bases agree with TRBD1. The CDR3 consists of 14 residues. V lost 6 bases, J lost 5 bases, and 8 bases stayed unmatched. Germline V gene data show CDR1 as DFQATT and CDR2 as SNEGSKA (reference sequence). The CDR3 DNA sequence: TGCAGTGCCCCGGGACAGGGGGGAGCGGAGACCCAGTACTTC. Its protein is CSAPGQGGAETQYF.

This clonotype was seen a handful of times. This chain links TRBV4-3 with TRBJ2-7; 8 bases line up with TRBD1. V was pared by 3 bases and J by 6 bases, with 7 bases of the junction left unmatched. Germline V gene data show CDR1 as LGHNA and CDR2 as YSLEER. This CDR3 has 14 amino acids. The CDR3: CASSHATGVVEQYF. The CDR3, as DNA: TGCGCCAGCAGCCATGCGACAGGGGTCGTCGAGCAGTACTTC.

This clonotype was counted only a few times. V is TRBV6-5 and J is TRBJ1-3; D gene ambiguous. The CDR3 sequence is 17 residues long. Germline V lookup: CDR1 MNHEY, CDR2 SVGAGI. Trimming cost V 4 bases and J 2 bases, with 18 bases left between them. CDR3 amino acids: CASSSPPANVAGNTIYF. The CDR3 DNA sequence: TGTGCCAGCAGTTCCCCCCCGGCCAACGTTGCTGGAAACACCATATATTTT.

Many counts were recorded for this clonotype. The chain is built from TRBV5-1 and TRBJ2-7; TRBD2 aligns across 7 bases. The germline V gene encodes CDR1 SGHRS and CDR2 YFSETQ. V lost 4 bases to trimming and J lost 5 bases; unmatched junction nucleotides: 9. The CDR3 loop spans 14 amino acids. This CDR3 is CASSRDAGVNEQYF. In nucleotides, the CDR3 is TGCGCCAGCAGCCGGGACGCGGGAGTAAACGAGCAGTACTTC. Variable domain in full (rest from reference TRBV5-1 and TRBJ2-7): KAGVTQTPRYLIKTRGQQVTLSCSPISGHRSVSWYQQTPGQGLQFLFEYFSETQRNKGNFPGRFSGRQFSNSRSEMNVSTLELGDSALYLCASSRDAGVNEQYFGPGTRLTVT.

This clonotype was seen more than once but under ten times. The chain joins TRBV7-9 to TRBJ1-1; tentative D call: TRBD1 (6 bases). Germline V gene data show CDR1 as SEHNR and CDR2 as FQNEAQ (reference sequence). Trimming shortened V by 7 bases and J by 2 bases, and 14 bases separated the two germline ends. There are 14 residues in the CDR3. CDR3 region: CASTTPRGNTEAFF. In DNA, the CDR3 is TGTGCCAGCACCACTCCCAGGGGAAACACTGAAGCTTTCTTT.

The chain carries TRBV29-1 and TRBJ2-7; 7 nucleotides line up with TRBD1. V was clipped by 4 bases and J by 1 base; unmatched bases: 7. Germline V lookup: CDR1 SQVTM, CDR2 ANQGSEA. CDR3 size: 14 residues. In DNA form, the CDR3 reads TGCAGCGTTGGGGGCGAGGGGGCATCCTACGAGCAGTACTTC. Its protein is CSVGGEGASYEQYF.

V and J are TRBV5-5 and TRBJ1-1, with D possibly TRBD1 on 5 matching bases. V lost 5 bases to trimming and J lost 4 bases, with 12 bases between them. CDR3 length: 13 residues. Germline lookup yields CDR1 SGHKS and CDR2 YYEKEE (reference sequence). The CDR3 DNA sequence: TGTGCCAGCAGTCATGGGACCGGCACTGAAGCTTTCTTT. Translation gives CASSHGTGTEAFF.

This clonotype was found a few times. J is TRBJ1-1 and V is TRBV6-1; no clear D gene. The CDR3 consists of 13 residues. Trimming shortened V by 1 base and J by 1 base, and 4 bases separated the two germline ends. CDR1 MNHNS and CDR2 SASEGT come from the germline V gene. CDR3 DNA: TGTGCCAGCAGTGAAGTTGAGAACACTGAAGCTTTCTTT. Translated: CASSEVENTEAFF.

This clonotype was recorded a few times. The chain links TRBV4-1 to TRBJ2-7, with 10 bases that match TRBD1. CDR3 size: 16 residues. CDR1 and CDR2 (germline): MGHRA, YSYEKL. With V trimmed by 1 base and J by 4 bases, 7 bases remained unmatched. The CDR3 DNA sequence: TGCGCCAGCAGCCAAGTCGGGACAGGGGTCGGATACGAGCAGTACTTC. This translates into CASSQVGTGVGYEQYF.

The genes are TRBV6-5 and TRBJ1-2; TRBD1 matches 8 bases. Germline loops: CDR1 MNHEY, CDR2 SVGAGI. V dropped 2 bases and J dropped 7; count of bases not matched to a gene: 6. The CDR3 is made up of 14 amino acids. CDR3 sequence reads: CASSYGQGTGGYTF. The CDR3 DNA is TGTGCCAGCAGTTACGGACAGGGCACCGGTGGCTACACCTTC.

This clonotype was observed at least ten times. This chain uses TRBV20-1 with TRBJ2-7; D might be TRBD1 or TRBD2, each matching 5 bases. The CDR3 loop spans 15 amino acids. V lost 0 bases and J 1 base, leaving 13 bases between the germline ends. Germline CDR1 DFQATT, CDR2 SNEGSKA (reference sequence). CDR3 region: CSARDPGTSSYEQYF. CDR3 DNA sequence: TGCAGTGCTAGAGATCCCGGGACGTCTTCCTACGAGCAGTACTTC.

The sample holds many counts of this clonotype. The genes are TRBV5-1 and TRBJ1-2, with D uncertain. This CDR3 comprises 18 residues. CDR1 SGHRS and CDR2 YFSETQ come from the germline V gene. Between the trimmed V and J ends, which lost 0 bases and 0 bases, there was a span of 18 bases. CDR3 DNA: TGCGCCAGCAGCTTGGAGCTCCGAGCGGGAACAACTAACTATGGCTACACCTTC. Protein product: CASSLELRAGTTNYGYTF. The full variable domain, completed using reference TRBV5-1 and TRBJ1-2, is KAGVTQTPRYLIKTRGQQVTLSCSPISGHRSVSWYQQTPGQGLQFLFEYFSETQRNKGNFPGRFSGRQFSNSRSEMNVSTLELGDSALYLCASSLELRAGTTNYGYTFGSGTRLTVV.

This clonotype was counted between two and nine times. The chain recombines TRBV6-5 with TRBJ2-7; weak D call: TRBD1 (6 bases). CDR1 is MNHEY and CDR2 is SVGAGI in the germline V gene. This CDR3 has 15 amino acids. V was cut by 6 bases and J by 3 bases, with 18 bases left in between. CDR3 region: CASSVEGGDYYEQYF. CDR3 nucleotide sequence: TGTGCCAGCAGCGTGGAAGGGGGAGACTACTACGAGCAGTACTTC.

This clonotype has just a few counts. The chain employs TRBV5-1 and TRBJ2-7, with 10 bases matching TRBD1. Germline lookup yields CDR1 SGHRS and CDR2 YFSETQ. This CDR3 region has 16 residues. V was pared by 4 bases and J by 0 bases, with 7 bases of the junction left unmatched. The CDR3 sequence: CASSPGTGEHSYEQYF. For the CDR3, the DNA is TGCGCCAGCAGCCCCGGGACAGGGGAACACTCCTACGAGCAGTACTTC.

The J gene is TRBJ1-4, the V gene TRBV20-1, with unresolved D. The CDR3 is 12 amino acids. The V gene lost 5 bases and the J gene lost 8 bases, with 12 bases spanning the gap. Germline V lookup: CDR1 DFQATT, CDR2 SNEGSKA (reference sequence). This CDR3 is CSAGVVDEKLFF. Here the CDR3 DNA reads TGCAGTGCTGGGGTAGTTGACGAAAAACTGTTTTTT.

V gene TRBV7-6 combines with J gene TRBJ2-1; 11 nucleotides align to TRBD2. CDR1 is SGHVS, CDR2 FNYEAQ, per germline. Trimming cost V 4 bases and J 1 base; bases outside gene matches: 6. CDR3 length: 17 amino acids. CDR3 nucleotide sequence: TGTGCCAGCAGCTCCTCACTAGCGGGGGTGTCCTACAATGAGCAGTTCTTC. Its protein is CASSSSLAGVSYNEQFF.

This clonotype was seen more than once but under ten times. This sequence joins TRBV30 and TRBJ2-3, with TRBD2 identical over 9 bases. Germline V gene sequence: CDR1 GTSNPN, CDR2 SVGIG (reference sequence). V lost 4 bases to trimming and J lost 2 bases; unmatched junction nucleotides: 4. The CDR3 runs 14 residues. The CDR3 sequence is CAWTSSGTTDTQYF. CDR3 DNA sequence: TGTGCCTGGACTTCTAGCGGGACCACAGATACGCAGTATTTT.

The chain employs TRBV7-2 and TRBJ2-1; D is undetermined. The V and J ends lost 5 bases and 10 bases respectively, with 9 bases between them. CDR3 length equals 11 residues. Germline V lookup: CDR1 SGHTA, CDR2 FQGNSA. Written as DNA, the CDR3 is TGTGCCAGCAGCCAAGGTTCCGAGCAGTTCTTC. Residues: CASSQGSEQFF.

This clonotype was found a few times. The rearrangement links TRBV7-2 to TRBJ2-7, with D unclear. The CDR3 has 13 residues. Looked up from germline, CDR1 is SGHTA and CDR2 is FQGNSA. V lost 4 bases to trimming and J lost 5 bases, with 12 bases between them. The CDR3 region is CASSYGVPNEQYF. DNA for the CDR3: TGTGCCAGCAGCTATGGGGTTCCCAACGAGCAGTACTTC.

This clonotype was counted a few times. The J gene is TRBJ1-1, the V gene TRBV10-3; tentative D call: TRBD1 (6 bases). The CDR3 totals 18 residues. V gave up 3 bases and J gave up 1 base, with 21 bases separating them. Per the germline V gene, CDR1 is ENHRY and CDR2 is SYGVKD. CDR3 sequence: CAISEGQGPDVPNTEAFF. CDR3 sequence (DNA): TGTGCCATCAGTGAAGGTCAGGGGCCGGACGTACCGAACACTGAAGCTTTCTTT.